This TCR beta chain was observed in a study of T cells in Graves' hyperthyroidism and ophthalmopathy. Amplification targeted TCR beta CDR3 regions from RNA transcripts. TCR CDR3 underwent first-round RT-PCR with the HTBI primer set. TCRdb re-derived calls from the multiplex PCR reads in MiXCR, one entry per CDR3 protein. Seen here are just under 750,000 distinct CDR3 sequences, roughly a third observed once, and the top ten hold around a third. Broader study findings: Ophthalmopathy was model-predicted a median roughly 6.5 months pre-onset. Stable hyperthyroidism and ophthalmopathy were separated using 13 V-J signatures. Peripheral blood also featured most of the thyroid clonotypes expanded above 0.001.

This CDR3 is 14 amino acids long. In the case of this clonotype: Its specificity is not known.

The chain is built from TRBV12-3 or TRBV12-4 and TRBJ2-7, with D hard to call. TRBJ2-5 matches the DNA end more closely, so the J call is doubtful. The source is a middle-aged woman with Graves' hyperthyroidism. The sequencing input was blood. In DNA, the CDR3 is TGTGCCAGCAGTAGGACGGATTTCCAAGAGACCCAGTACTTC. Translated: CASSRTDFQETQYF.